This is a list of T cell receptor beta chains from one sample in a study of blood T cells in healthy people across ages. TCRdb ran MiXCR on the 5' RACE reads and lists one entry per CDR3 protein. This sample yields 1.4 million or so distinct CDR3 sequences, of which about 42% are seen a single time; around 4% belongs to the top ten. The sample was blood. Receptors were obtained from a woman between 18 and 30 years old in good health. Each CDR3 is given with its conserved first and last residue. Each record gives: V gene, J gene, D gene, clone size, CDR3 DNA, CDR3 protein. D genes are given only for firm matches. Not all rows give a size; the values are once, few, many and, for expanded clones, a class.

TRBV20-1	TRBJ2-3	NA	NA	TGCAGTGCTAGAGATTCGCGACTAACAGATACGCAGTATTTT	CSARDSRLTDTQYF
TRBV12-3/TRBV12-4	TRBJ2-2	NA	once	TGTGCCAGCAGTTTAACCGCGACACCTGGCACCGGGGAGCTGTTTTTT	CASSLTATPGTGELFF
TRBV12-3/TRBV12-4	TRBJ1-2	TRBD1	few	TGTGCCAGCAGTTTCGACAGGGGTTTGAGAGGCTACACCTTC	CASSFDRGLRGYTF
TRBV29-1	TRBJ2-1	TRBD2	many	TGCAGCGTGTCTTACGGGACTAGCGGGAGGGCGGGTGAGCAGTTCTTC	CSVSYGTSGRAGEQFF
TRBV6-5	TRBJ2-1	NA	NA	TGTGCCAGCAGTTACTCACAGGGAAGTGAGCAGTTCTTC	CASSYSQGSEQFF
TRBV2	TRBJ2-1	NA	few	TGTGCCAGCAGTGAGTGGCGGGGACGTTACAATGAGCAGTTCTTC	CASSEWRGRYNEQFF
TRBV6-2/TRBV6-3	TRBJ2-1	NA	NA	TGTGCCAGCAGTTCAGGGAACCGCGATGAGCAGTTCTTC	CASSSGNRDEQFF
TRBV15	TRBJ2-7	NA	NA	TGTGCCACCAGCAGAGATCGCCTTGGCCTGCTTAGCTCCTACGAGCAGTACTTC	CATSRDRLGLLSSYEQYF
TRBV27	TRBJ2-5	NA	NA	TGTGCCAGCAGTTTTGGCTCCGGGGGAGCAGAGACCCAGTACTTC	CASSFGSGGAETQYF
TRBV27	TRBJ1-1	NA	few	TGTGCCAGCAGACAACAGGGATACGGCACTGAAGCTTTCTTT	CASRQQGYGTEAFF
TRBV5-1	TRBJ2-3	TRBD2	few	TGCGCCAGCAGCTTAGGACTAGCGGGACCCGGCCCAGATACGCAGTATTTT	CASSLGLAGPGPDTQYF
TRBV27	TRBJ1-5	TRBD1	NA	TGTGCCAGCAGTTTATTTTCAGGGGGAGGCAATCAGCCCCAGCATTTT	CASSLFSGGGNQPQHF
TRBV3-1	TRBJ1-6	TRBD1	NA	TGTGCCAGCAGCCCGGGACAGCAATCACCCCTCCACTTT	CASSPGQQSPLHF
TRBV10-3	TRBJ1-1	NA	few	TGTGCCATCAGTGAAGGACATATGAACACTGAAGCTTTCTTT	CAISEGHMNTEAFF
TRBV9	TRBJ2-7	NA	few	TGTGCCAGCAGCCCAGACTTAACCTACGAGCAGTACTTC	CASSPDLTYEQYF
TRBV20-1	TRBJ1-2	TRBD1	NA	TGCAGGGGAGGGGGCAGCGGGGATGGCTACACCTTC	CRGGGSGDGYTF
TRBV2	TRBJ1-1	TRBD1	NA	TGTGCCAGCAGCGGGGGACAGACCCTAGGTGAAGCTTTCTTT	CASSGGQTLGEAFF